Shown below are 14 T cell receptor beta chains from a single sample sequenced in a study of patients and donors after allogeneic stem cell transplantation. TCRdb re-called the RT-PCR reads with MiXCR, one entry per CDR3 protein. Among roughly 960,000 distinct CDR3 sequences listed, approximately 18% were seen once. What was sequenced was blood, either unsorted or a sorted T cell fraction (not recorded which). These TCRs come from a human donor who was either an allogeneic HSCT recipient or a stem cell or donor lymphocyte infusion donor (not recorded which). It is not recorded whose cells these are; they may come from a transplant donor.

Only a few counts were recorded for this clonotype. The chain carries TRBV7-2 and TRBJ1-2; 9 bases align to TRBD1. The length of the CDR3 is 15 residues. Germline CDR1 SGHTA, CDR2 FQGNSA. After removal of 4 bases from V and 6 bases from J, the junction contained 9 bases not matched to a gene. The CDR3 sequence: CASSSPGTGFHGYTF. The CDR3 DNA follows: TGTGCCAGCAGCTCCCCCGGGACAGGGTTTCATGGCTACACCTTC. Supplemented by reference TRBV7-2 and TRBJ1-2, the full variable domain reads GAGVSQSPSNKVTEKGKDVELRCDPISGHTALYWYRQSLGQGLEFLIYFQGNSAPDKSGLPSDRFSAERTGGSVSTLTIQRTQQEDSAVYLCASSSPGTGFHGYTFGSGTRLTVV.

This clonotype has only one observation. This rearrangement joins TRBV10-3 to TRBJ2-2; 14 bases match TRBD2. Germline CDR1 reads ENHRY; CDR2 reads SYGVKD. V lost 9 bases and J lost 2; bases outside the gene matches: 5. CDR3 length equals 16 residues. The CDR3 sequence is CAMTSGRATNTGELFF. The CDR3 DNA is TGTGCCATGACTAGCGGGAGGGCTACAAACACCGGGGAGCTGTTTTTT.

This clonotype appeared a few times. This chain connects TRBV5-6 to TRBJ2-1, with 11 positions matching TRBD2. The germline V gene encodes CDR1 SGHDT and CDR2 YYEEEE. This CDR3 spans 15 amino acids. Unmatched junction bases numbered 8, after V lost 4 bases and J lost 8 bases. The CDR3 spells CASSLPGTSGYEQFF. Written as DNA, the CDR3 is TGTGCCAGCAGCCTTCCCGGGACTAGCGGCTATGAGCAGTTCTTC.

In its sample, this clonotype was seen many times. The rearrangement links TRBV29-1 to TRBJ2-1; D is possibly TRBD2 (6 bases). V lost 5 bases and J 6 bases, leaving 8 bases between the germline ends. Per the germline V gene, CDR1 is SQVTM and CDR2 is ANQGSEA. The CDR3 contains 11 residues. CDR3 nucleotide sequence: TGCAGCGTTCGACTAGGCAATGAGCAGTTCTTC. Protein: CSVRLGNEQFF.

The V and J genes are TRBV20-1 and TRBJ2-3; no clear D. The CDR3 is 15 residues long. The V gene lost 4 bases and the J gene lost 0 bases, with 14 bases spanning the gap. Per the germline V gene, CDR1 is DFQATT and CDR2 is SNEGSKA (reference sequence). For the CDR3, the DNA is TGCAGTGCTACTAGTGGTTCCCGGAGCACAGATACGCAGTATTTT. The encoded protein is CSATSGSRSTDTQYF.

The genes are TRBV12-3 or TRBV12-4 and TRBJ2-1; 7 nucleotides align to TRBD2. J lost 10 bases, V lost 6 bases, and 9 bases had no gene match. This CDR3 has 13 residues. The CDR3 DNA sequence: TGTGCCAGCAGGGGGGAGGGGAATTGGGAGCAGTTCTTC. Protein product: CASRGEGNWEQFF.

The chain links TRBV4-1 to TRBJ1-1; D is undetermined. The ends were cut back, 6 bases at V and 6 bases at J, with 17 bases in the middle. Germline V lookup: CDR1 MGHRA, CDR2 YSYEKL. The CDR3 consists of 14 residues. Here the CDR3 reads CASRTPGRASEAFF. The CDR3 nucleotides read TGCGCCAGCAGGACCCCTGGTAGGGCCTCTGAAGCTTTCTTT.

The rearrangement links TRBV7-9 to TRBJ2-7; D is unclear. CDR3 length equals 13 residues. V was shortened by 4 bases and J by 7 bases, with 14 bases between the two germline ends. CDR1 SEHNR and CDR2 FQNEAQ come from the germline V gene (reference sequence). CDR3 in DNA: TGTGCCAGCAGCTCCCCTCCTTTTGGGGAGCAGTACTTC. Its protein product is CASSSPPFGEQYF.

Only a few counts were recorded for this clonotype. This chain uses TRBV24-1 with TRBJ2-3, with 11 bases identical to TRBD1. Germline V gives CDR1 KGHDR, CDR2 SFDVKD. The CDR3 covers 17 residues. J lost 4 bases, V lost 4 bases, and 9 bases had no gene match. CDR3 residues: CATSELMGQGVADTQYF. CDR3 in DNA: TGTGCCACCAGTGAATTAATGGGACAGGGGGTGGCAGATACGCAGTATTTT.

The V call is TRBV20-1, the J call TRBJ2-3, with TRBD2 matching 7 bases. Germline assignment: CDR1 DFQATT and CDR2 SNEGSKA (reference sequence). The CDR3 is made up of 15 amino acids. The V and J ends lost 5 bases and 1 base, in that order; junction bases with no gene match: 9. CDR3 loop: CSAHHRAGGTDTQYF. The CDR3 DNA reads TGCAGTGCTCATCATCGGGCGGGGGGCACAGATACGCAGTATTTT.

Here the CDR3 reads CATSRDWGRGPEQYF. The CDR3 DNA follows: TGTGCCACCAGCAGAGATTGGGGTCGGGGACCCGAGCAGTACTTC. The chain carries TRBV15 and TRBJ2-7; D might be TRBD1 or TRBD2, each matching 5 bases. This CDR3 spans 15 amino acids. Trimming shortened V by 0 bases and J by 6 bases, and 15 bases separated the two germline ends. Per germline, CDR1 LNHNV and CDR2 YYDKDF (reference sequence).

The J gene is TRBJ2-1, the V gene TRBV11-1, with 10 bases aligning to TRBD2. Germline V gene data show CDR1 as SGHAT and CDR2 as FQDESV (reference sequence). The CDR3 totals 16 residues. J lost 4 bases, V lost 5 bases, and 8 bases had no gene match. The CDR3 DNA reads TGTGCCAGCAGCCTCCTGACTAGCGGGCGATACAATGAGCAGTTCTTC. Translated, it gives CASSLLTSGRYNEQFF.

A few counts support this clonotype. The chain carries TRBV20-1 and TRBJ2-1, with D maybe TRBD2 (6 bases). V was trimmed by 4 bases and J by 1 base, leaving 11 bases between them. This CDR3 is 14 amino acids long. Germline V gives CDR1 DFQATT, CDR2 SNEGSKA (reference sequence). For the CDR3, the DNA is TGCAGTGCTATTAGACTAGATTCCTACAATGAGCAGTTCTTC. Translating it yields CSAIRLDSYNEQFF.

The gene calls are TRBV5-1 and TRBJ1-5; 10 nucleotides line up with TRBD1. Germline CDR1 is SGHRS and CDR2 is YFSETQ. J was trimmed by 7 bases and V by 0 bases; bases with no gene match: 1. The CDR3 loop spans 14 amino acids. CDR3 DNA sequence: TGCGCCAGCAGCTTGGGGGACAGGGGCCAGCCCCAGCATTTT. It codes for CASSLGDRGQPQHF. The whole variable domain, filled in from reference TRBV5-1 and TRBJ1-5, reads KAGVTQTPRYLIKTRGQQVTLSCSPISGHRSVSWYQQTPGQGLQFLFEYFSETQRNKGNFPGRFSGRQFSNSRSEMNVSTLELGDSALYLCASSLGDRGQPQHFGDGTRLSIL.